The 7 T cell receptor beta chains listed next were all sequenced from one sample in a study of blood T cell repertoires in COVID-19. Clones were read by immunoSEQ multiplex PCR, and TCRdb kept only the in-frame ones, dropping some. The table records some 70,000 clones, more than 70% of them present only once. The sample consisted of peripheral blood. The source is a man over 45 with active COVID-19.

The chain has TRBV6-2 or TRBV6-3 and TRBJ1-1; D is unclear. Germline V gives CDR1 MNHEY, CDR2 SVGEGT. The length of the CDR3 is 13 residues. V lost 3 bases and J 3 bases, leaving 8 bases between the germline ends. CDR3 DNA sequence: TGTGCCAGCAGTTATGAGTCGTACACTGAAGCTTTCTTT. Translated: CASSYESYTEAFF.

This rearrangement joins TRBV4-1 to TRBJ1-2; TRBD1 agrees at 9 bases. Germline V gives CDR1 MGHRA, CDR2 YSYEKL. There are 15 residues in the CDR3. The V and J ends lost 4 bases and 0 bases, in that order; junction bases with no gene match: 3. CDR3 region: CASSLTGGTNYGYTF. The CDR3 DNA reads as TGCGCCAGCAGCCTGACAGGGGGAACTAACTATGGCTACACCTTC.

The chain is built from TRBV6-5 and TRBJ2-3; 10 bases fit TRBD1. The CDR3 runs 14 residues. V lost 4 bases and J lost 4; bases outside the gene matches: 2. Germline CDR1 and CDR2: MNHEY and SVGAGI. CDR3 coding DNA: TGTGCCAGCAGTTCGACAGGGGGCCCAGATACGCAGTATTTT. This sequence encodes CASSSTGGPDTQYF.

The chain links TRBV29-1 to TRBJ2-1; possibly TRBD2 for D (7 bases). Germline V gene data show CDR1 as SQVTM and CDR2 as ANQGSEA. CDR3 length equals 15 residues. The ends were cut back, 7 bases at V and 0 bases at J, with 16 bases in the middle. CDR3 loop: CSAGGGQGSYNEQFF. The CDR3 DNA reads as TGCAGCGCTGGGGGGGGGCAGGGCTCCTACAATGAGCAGTTCTTC.

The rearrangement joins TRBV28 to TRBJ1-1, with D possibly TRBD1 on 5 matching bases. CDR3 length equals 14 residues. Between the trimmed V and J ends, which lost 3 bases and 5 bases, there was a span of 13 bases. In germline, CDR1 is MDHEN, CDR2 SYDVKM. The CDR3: CASSLVGARTEAFF. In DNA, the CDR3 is TGTGCCAGCAGTTTGGTAGGGGCCAGAACTGAAGCTTTCTTT.

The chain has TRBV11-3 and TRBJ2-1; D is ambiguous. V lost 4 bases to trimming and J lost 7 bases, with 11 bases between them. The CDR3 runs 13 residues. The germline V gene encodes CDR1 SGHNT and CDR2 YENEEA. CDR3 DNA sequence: TGTGCCAGCAGCTCCGGAGAGCGTAATGAGCAGTTCTTC. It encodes CASSSGERNEQFF.

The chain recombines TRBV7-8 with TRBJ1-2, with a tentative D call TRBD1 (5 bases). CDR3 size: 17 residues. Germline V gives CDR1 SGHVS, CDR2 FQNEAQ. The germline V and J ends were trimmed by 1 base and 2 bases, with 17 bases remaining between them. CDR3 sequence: CASSLGRWGRENYGYTF. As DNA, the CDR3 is TGTGCCAGCAGCTTAGGCCGTTGGGGCAGGGAAAACTATGGCTACACCTTC.